This TCR beta chain was recorded in a study of blood T cell repertoires in COVID-19. Clones were sequenced by immunoSEQ multiplex PCR, and TCRdb holds only the in-frame ones, with some missing. The sample yields 62,000 or so clones, just over 85% seen once. V dropped 5 bases and J dropped 8; count of bases not matched to a gene: 10. The CDR3 extends over 15 amino acids. Germline CDR1 LNHDA, CDR2 SQIVND (reference sequence). The gene calls are TRBV19 and TRBJ1-4; 8 nucleotides line up with TRBD1. The source of this sequence is an older woman with acute or convalescent COVID-19. Sequenced input: peripheral blood. The CDR3 sequence: CASSRTGPTSEKLFF. DNA for the CDR3: TGTGCCAGTAGTCGGACAGGGCCAACTAGCGAAAAACTGTTTTTT.